The 10 T cell receptor beta chains given below trace back to one sample, sequenced in a study of immune reconstitution after stem cell transplant in scleroderma. TCRdb reprocessed the RT-PCR reads with MiXCR, giving one entry per CDR3 protein. The data show about 2,000 distinct CDR3 sequences, roughly a sixth seen once. This material was acquired before or after autologous hematopoietic stem cell transplantation (not recorded which). The receptors come from a female donor with systemic sclerosis.

In this sample, this clonotype is large. A read error may account for a junction end that differs from germline. This chain connects TRBV2 to TRBJ1-2; D uncertain. Looked up from germline, CDR1 is SNHLY and CDR2 is FYNNEI. The CDR3 loop spans 11 amino acids. CDR3 coding DNA: TGTGCCAGCAGGGAAGGACGTGGCTACACCTTC. Translation: CASREGRGYTF.

This clonotype was counted ten times or more. The V and J genes are TRBV6-2 or TRBV6-3 and TRBJ2-7, with 12 bases identical to TRBD2. CDR3 length equals 14 residues. Looked up from germline, CDR1 is MNHEY and CDR2 is SVGEGT. The V gene end was trimmed by 5 bases and the J gene end by 5 bases; junction bases not matched to a gene: 4. The CDR3 sequence: CASSRLAGANEQYF. Written as DNA, the CDR3 is TGTGCCAGCAGTCGACTAGCGGGAGCAAACGAGCAGTACTTC.

As to this clonotype: This may stem from a read error, because a much larger clone lies one nucleotide away. The J gene is TRBJ2-7, the V gene TRBV7-6, with D maybe TRBD2 (5 bases). CDR3 length: 15 amino acids. CDR1 and CDR2 (germline): SGHVS, FNYEAQ. DNA for the CDR3: TGTGCCAGCAACTTAGCTGGCGGAGGACCCTACGAGCAGTACTTC. It specifies CASNLAGGGPYEQYF.

This clonotype is medium-sized in the sample. The V gene is TRBV29-1, the J gene TRBJ2-1; 13 nucleotides agree with TRBD2. The CDR3 runs 17 residues. Germline loops: CDR1 SQVTM, CDR2 ANQGSEA. V trimming: 4 bases; J trimming: 4 bases; junction bases outside the gene matches: 10. The CDR3 here is CSVAGTSGDLIYNEQFF. CDR3 DNA: TGCAGCGTTGCCGGGACTAGCGGGGATCTCATATACAATGAGCAGTTCTTC.

This clonotype showed up just a few times. The chain recombines TRBV6-4 with TRBJ1-2; possible D gene TRBD1, 5 bases. The CDR3 consists of 10 residues. Germline lookup yields CDR1 MRHNA and CDR2 SNTAGT. Trimming removed 6 bases at V and 6 bases at J, with 5 bases between. This CDR3 reads CASRGDGYTF. The CDR3 DNA reads as TGTGCCAGCAGAGGGGATGGCTACACCTTC.

In its sample, this clonotype is medium-sized. The rearrangement joins TRBV10-2 to TRBJ2-7; D is unclear. Deletions cut 4 bases from V and 1 base from J, with 17 bases between. Germline values: CDR1 WSHSY, CDR2 SAAADI. This CDR3 has 16 amino acids. In nucleotides, the CDR3 is TGCGCCAGCAGTGCCGTTACGGACGCCGCTTCCTACGAGCAGTACTTC. As protein: CASSAVTDAASYEQYF.

In its sample, this clonotype is medium-sized. The rearrangement links TRBV7-2 to TRBJ1-2; a weak D match, TRBD1 (5 bases). The CDR3 covers 13 residues. With 4 bases removed from V and 3 bases from J, the gap between germline ends came to 9 bases. Germline V gene lookup returns CDR1 SGHTA and CDR2 FQGNSA. CDR3 sequence reads: CASSSGDDYGYTF. DNA of the CDR3: TGTGCCAGCAGCTCCGGGGACGACTATGGCTACACCTTC.

This clonotype is labeled as medium-sized. This sequence joins TRBV29-1 and TRBJ1-2; 9 bases map to TRBD1. Losses at the gene ends were 8 bases for V and 3 bases for J; bases not matched to a gene: 4. Germline V CDR1 and CDR2: SQVTM, ANQGSEA. The CDR3 is 12 residues long. In nucleotides, the CDR3 is TGCAGCTCCAGGACAGGGGACTATGGCTACACCTTC. The encoded protein is CSSRTGDYGYTF.

The rearrangement joins TRBV2 to TRBJ1-4; a possible D gene is TRBD1 (5 bases). This CDR3 is 14 amino acids long. Germline V CDR1 and CDR2: SNHLY, FYNNEI. Trimming took 6 bases from V and 7 from J, leaving 15 bases between them. The CDR3 protein is CASRGDGGSEKLFF. The CDR3 DNA reads as TGTGCCAGCAGGGGGGATGGCGGGAGTGAAAAACTGTTTTTT.

Points on this clonotype: The germline gene is not matched at one end of the junction; a read error may be the cause. The chain carries TRBV6-5 and TRBJ2-1; either TRBD1 or TRBD2 may supply D (6 bases each). CDR1 is MNHEY and CDR2 is SVGAGI in the germline V gene. The CDR3 runs 14 residues. The CDR3 here is CATKAPGGPRNLNF. CDR3 DNA sequence: TGTGCCACCAAGGCCCCCGGGGGCCCCCGAAACCTTAACTTC.